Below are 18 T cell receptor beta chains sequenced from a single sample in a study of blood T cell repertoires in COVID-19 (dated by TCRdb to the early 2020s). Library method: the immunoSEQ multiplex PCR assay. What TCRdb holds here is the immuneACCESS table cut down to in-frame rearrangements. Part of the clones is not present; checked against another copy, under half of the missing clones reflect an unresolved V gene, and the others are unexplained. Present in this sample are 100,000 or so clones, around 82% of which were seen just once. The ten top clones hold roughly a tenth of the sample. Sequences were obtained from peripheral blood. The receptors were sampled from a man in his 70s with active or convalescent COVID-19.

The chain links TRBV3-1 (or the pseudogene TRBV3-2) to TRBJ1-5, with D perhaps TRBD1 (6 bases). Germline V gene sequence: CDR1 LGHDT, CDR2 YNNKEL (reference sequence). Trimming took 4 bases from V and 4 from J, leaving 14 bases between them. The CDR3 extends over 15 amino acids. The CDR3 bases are TGTGCCAGCAGCCTGACCGGACAGACGAATCAGCCCCAGCATTTT. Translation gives CASSLTGQTNQPQHF.

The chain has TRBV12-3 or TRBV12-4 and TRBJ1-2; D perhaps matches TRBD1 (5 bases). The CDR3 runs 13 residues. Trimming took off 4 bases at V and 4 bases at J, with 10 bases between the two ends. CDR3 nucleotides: TGTGCCAGCAGTTCAGGGATTTTCTATGGCTACACCTTC. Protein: CASSSGIFYGYTF.

CDR3 sequence reads: CASSVEFYGYTF. DNA for the CDR3: TGTGCCAGTAGTGTCGAGTTCTATGGCTACACCTTC. V usage is TRBV19 and J usage is TRBJ1-2; D gene unclear. This CDR3 region has 12 residues. The V and J ends lost 5 bases and 4 bases respectively, with 8 bases between them. Germline V gene lookup returns CDR1 LNHDA and CDR2 SQIVND (reference sequence).

CDR3: CASSAAGPGAGELFF. The CDR3 DNA follows: TGTGCCAGCAGCGCAGCAGGGCCGGGGGCCGGGGAGCTGTTTTTT. The chain combines TRBV5-6 with TRBJ2-2, with D maybe TRBD2 (6 bases). V gave up 4 bases and J gave up 6 bases, with 16 bases separating them. This CDR3 contains 15 residues. From germline, CDR1 is SGHDT and CDR2 YYEEEE.

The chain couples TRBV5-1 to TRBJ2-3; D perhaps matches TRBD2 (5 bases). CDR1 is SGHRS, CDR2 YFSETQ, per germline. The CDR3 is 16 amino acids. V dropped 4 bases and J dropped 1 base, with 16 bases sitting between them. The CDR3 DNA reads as TGCGCCAGCAGCCCCCGGGGTCTCGGAGGCACAGATACGCAGTATTTT. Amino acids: CASSPRGLGGTDTQYF.

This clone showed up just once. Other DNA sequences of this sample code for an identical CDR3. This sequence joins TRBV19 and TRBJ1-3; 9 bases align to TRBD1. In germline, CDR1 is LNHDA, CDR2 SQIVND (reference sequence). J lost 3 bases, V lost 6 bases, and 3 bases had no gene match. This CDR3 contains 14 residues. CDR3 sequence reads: CASRTGGSGNTIYF. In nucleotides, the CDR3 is TGTGCCAGTAGGACAGGGGGAAGTGGAAACACCATATATTTT.

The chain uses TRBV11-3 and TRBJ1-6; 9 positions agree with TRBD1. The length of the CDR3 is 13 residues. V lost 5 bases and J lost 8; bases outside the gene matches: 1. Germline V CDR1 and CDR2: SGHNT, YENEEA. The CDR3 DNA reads TGTGCCAGCAGCCGGGACAGGGATTCACCCCTCCACTTT. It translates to CASSRDRDSPLHF.

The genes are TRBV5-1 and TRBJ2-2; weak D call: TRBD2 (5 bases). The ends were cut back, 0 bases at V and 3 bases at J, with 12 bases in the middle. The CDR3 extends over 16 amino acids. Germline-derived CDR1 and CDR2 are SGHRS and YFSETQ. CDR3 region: CASSLGPGSHTGELFF. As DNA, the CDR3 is TGCGCCAGCAGCTTGGGTCCGGGGTCACACACCGGGGAGCTGTTTTTT.

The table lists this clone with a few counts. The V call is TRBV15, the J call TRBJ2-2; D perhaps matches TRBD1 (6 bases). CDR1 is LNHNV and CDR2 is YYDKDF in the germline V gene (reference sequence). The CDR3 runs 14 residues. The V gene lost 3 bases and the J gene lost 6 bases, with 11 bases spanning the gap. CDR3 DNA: TGTGCCACCAGCAGGGAGGACAGATCCGGGGAGCTGTTTTTT. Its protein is CATSREDRSGELFF.

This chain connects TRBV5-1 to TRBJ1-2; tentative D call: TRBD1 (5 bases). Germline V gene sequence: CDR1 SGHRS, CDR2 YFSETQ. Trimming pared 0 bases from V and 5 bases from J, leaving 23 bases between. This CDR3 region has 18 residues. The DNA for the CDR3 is TGCGCCAGCAGCTTGGGGCGGCAGAGGGCCGTCGGGGGGTATGGCTACACCTTC. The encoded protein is CASSLGRQRAVGGYGYTF.

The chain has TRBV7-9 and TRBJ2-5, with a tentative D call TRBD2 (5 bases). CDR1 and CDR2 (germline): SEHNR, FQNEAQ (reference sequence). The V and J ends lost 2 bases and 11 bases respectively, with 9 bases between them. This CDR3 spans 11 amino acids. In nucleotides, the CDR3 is TGTGCCAGCAGCTTAAATCGGGGACAGTACTTC. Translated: CASSLNRGQYF.

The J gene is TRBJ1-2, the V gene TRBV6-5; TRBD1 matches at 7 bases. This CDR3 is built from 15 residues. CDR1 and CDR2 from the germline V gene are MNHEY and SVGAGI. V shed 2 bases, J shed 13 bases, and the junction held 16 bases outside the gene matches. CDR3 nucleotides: TGTGCCAGCAGTTACATCACCGGGACAGCCTTTTCTGTCACCTTC. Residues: CASSYITGTAFSVTF.

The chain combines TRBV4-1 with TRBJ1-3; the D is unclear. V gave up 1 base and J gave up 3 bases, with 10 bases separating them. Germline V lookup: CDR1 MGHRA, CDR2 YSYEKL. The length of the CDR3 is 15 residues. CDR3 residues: CASSQVELFGNTIYF. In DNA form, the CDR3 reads TGCGCCAGCAGCCAAGTGGAGCTCTTTGGAAACACCATATATTTT.

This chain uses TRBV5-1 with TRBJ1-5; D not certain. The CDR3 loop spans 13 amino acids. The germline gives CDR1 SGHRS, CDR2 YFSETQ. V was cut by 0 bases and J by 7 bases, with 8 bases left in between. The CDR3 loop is CASSLDGPQPQHF. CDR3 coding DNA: TGCGCCAGCAGCTTGGACGGTCCCCAGCCCCAGCATTTT.

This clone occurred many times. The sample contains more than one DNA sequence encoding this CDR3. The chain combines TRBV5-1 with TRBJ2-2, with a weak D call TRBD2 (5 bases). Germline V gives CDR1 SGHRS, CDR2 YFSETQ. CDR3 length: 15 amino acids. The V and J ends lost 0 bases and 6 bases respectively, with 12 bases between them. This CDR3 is CASSLGDREPGELFF. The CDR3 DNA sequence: TGCGCCAGCAGCTTGGGAGACCGGGAACCCGGGGAGCTGTTTTTT.

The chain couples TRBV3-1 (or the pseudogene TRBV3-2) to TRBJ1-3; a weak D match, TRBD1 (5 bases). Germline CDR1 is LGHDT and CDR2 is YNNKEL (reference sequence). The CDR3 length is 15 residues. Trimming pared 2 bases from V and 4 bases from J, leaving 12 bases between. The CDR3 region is CASSQRGAQGNTIYF. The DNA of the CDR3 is TGTGCCAGCAGCCAACGTGGGGCTCAGGGAAACACCATATATTTT.

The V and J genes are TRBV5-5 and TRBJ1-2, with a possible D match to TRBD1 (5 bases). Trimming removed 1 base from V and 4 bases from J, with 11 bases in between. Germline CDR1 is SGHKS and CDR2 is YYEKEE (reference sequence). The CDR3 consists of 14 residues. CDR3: CASSLSQGGYGYTF. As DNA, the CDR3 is TGTGCCAGCAGCTTGTCTCAGGGAGGCTATGGCTACACCTTC.

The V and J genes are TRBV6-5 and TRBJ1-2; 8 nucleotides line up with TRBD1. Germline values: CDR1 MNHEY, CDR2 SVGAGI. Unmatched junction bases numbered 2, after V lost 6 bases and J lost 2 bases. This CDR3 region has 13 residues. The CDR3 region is CASRRQGNYGYTF. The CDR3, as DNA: TGTGCCAGCAGGCGACAGGGGAACTATGGCTACACCTTC.